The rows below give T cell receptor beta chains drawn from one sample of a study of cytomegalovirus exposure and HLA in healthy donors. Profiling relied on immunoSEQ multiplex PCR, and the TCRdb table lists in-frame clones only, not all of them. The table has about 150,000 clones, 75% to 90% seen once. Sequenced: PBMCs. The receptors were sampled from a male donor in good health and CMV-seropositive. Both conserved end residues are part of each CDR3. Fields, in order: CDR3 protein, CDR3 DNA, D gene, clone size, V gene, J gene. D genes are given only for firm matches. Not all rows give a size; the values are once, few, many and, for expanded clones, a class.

CDR3 protein: CASSAFTGGQGALGNTIYF; CDR3 DNA: TGTGCCAGCAGTGCCTTTACGGGTGGACAGGGGGCGTTGGGAAACACCATATATTTT; D gene: TRBD1; clone size: .; V gene: TRBV6-1; J gene: TRBJ1-3
CDR3 protein: CASSPAGTGHTEAFF; CDR3 DNA: TGTGCTAGCAGCCCGGCAGGGACAGGGCACACTGAAGCTTTCTTT; D gene: TRBD1; clone size: .; V gene: TRBV7-7; J gene: TRBJ1-1
CDR3 protein: CASSIERENPGELFF; CDR3 DNA: TGTGCCAGTAGTATAGAGCGGGAGAACCCCGGGGAGCTGTTTTTT; D gene: TRBD2; clone size: .; V gene: TRBV19; J gene: TRBJ2-2
CDR3 protein: CASSLVPREGQPQHF; CDR3 DNA: TGTGCCAGCAGCTTAGTTCCCAGGGAAGGGCAGCCCCAGCATTTT; D gene: .; clone size: .; V gene: TRBV7-2; J gene: TRBJ1-5
CDR3 protein: CASSPGLAGGVYNEQFF; CDR3 DNA: TGTGCCAGCAGTCCCGGACTAGCGGGAGGAGTCTACAATGAGCAGTTCTTC; D gene: TRBD2; clone size: .; V gene: TRBV27; J gene: TRBJ2-1
CDR3 protein: CASSEAKAGEQYF; CDR3 DNA: TGTGCCAGCAGTGAAGCGAAAGCCGGCGAGCAGTACTTC; D gene: .; clone size: .; V gene: TRBV6-1; J gene: TRBJ2-7
CDR3 protein: CASSDGTGGNEQFF; CDR3 DNA: TGTGCCAGCAGTGACGGGACAGGGGGAAATGAGCAGTTCTTC; D gene: TRBD1; clone size: few; V gene: TRBV6-4; J gene: TRBJ2-1
CDR3 protein: CAWRRWQQGLNTEAFF; CDR3 DNA: TGTGCCTGGAGGAGATGGCAACAGGGATTGAACACTGAAGCTTTCTTT; D gene: .; clone size: .; V gene: TRBV30; J gene: TRBJ1-1
CDR3 protein: CASSLAPGRVYEQYF; CDR3 DNA: TGTGCCAGCAGCTTAGCTCCTGGCAGGGTCTACGAGCAGTACTTC; D gene: .; clone size: .; V gene: TRBV7-3; J gene: TRBJ2-7
CDR3 protein: CASSLGQGYEQYF; CDR3 DNA: TGTGCCAGCTCATTGGGACAGGGCTACGAGCAGTACTTC; D gene: TRBD1; clone size: few; V gene: TRBV18; J gene: TRBJ2-7
CDR3 protein: CASSLPGQPQHF; CDR3 DNA: TGTGCCAGCAGTCTTCCGGGGCAGCCCCAGCATTTT; D gene: .; clone size: .; V gene: TRBV6-5; J gene: TRBJ1-5
CDR3 protein: CASTFRGQGGTEAFF; CDR3 DNA: TGTGCCAGTACTTTCCGGGGACAGGGCGGCACTGAAGCTTTCTTT; D gene: TRBD1; clone size: few; V gene: TRBV27; J gene: TRBJ1-1
CDR3 protein: CASSQEAWGQQETQYF; CDR3 DNA: TGCGCCAGCAGCCAAGAGGCTTGGGGACAGCAAGAGACCCAGTACTTC; D gene: TRBD1; clone size: .; V gene: TRBV4-3; J gene: TRBJ2-5
CDR3 protein: CASSFSNYNEQFF; CDR3 DNA: TGTGCCAGCAGCTTCAGTAACTACAATGAGCAGTTCTTC; D gene: .; clone size: .; V gene: TRBV5-6; J gene: TRBJ2-1
CDR3 protein: CASSPRTDTQYF; CDR3 DNA: TGTGCCAGTAGTCCACGGACAGATACGCAGTATTTT; D gene: .; clone size: .; V gene: TRBV19; J gene: TRBJ2-3
CDR3 protein: CASSPRGIGSSEQYF; CDR3 DNA: TGCGCCAGCAGCCCAAGGGGGATAGGGTCCTCCGAGCAGTACTTC; D gene: .; clone size: .; V gene: TRBV4-3; J gene: TRBJ2-7
CDR3 protein: CASSLGRNEQFF; CDR3 DNA: TGCGCCAGCAGCTTGGGGAGGAATGAGCAGTTCTTC; D gene: .; clone size: .; V gene: TRBV5-1; J gene: TRBJ2-1
CDR3 protein: CASSAGTSGSPESTDTQYF; CDR3 DNA: TGTGCCAGTAGTGCAGGGACTAGCGGGAGCCCAGAATCCACAGATACGCAGTATTTT; D gene: TRBD2; clone size: .; V gene: TRBV19; J gene: TRBJ2-3
CDR3 protein: CASKVAGGSTYEQYF; CDR3 DNA: TGTGCCAGCAAAGTAGCAGGGGGCTCGACCTACGAGCAGTACTTC; D gene: TRBD1; clone size: .; V gene: TRBV6-5; J gene: TRBJ2-7
CDR3 protein: CASSPPGNQETQYF; CDR3 DNA: TGTGCCAGCAGTCCACCGGGTAACCAAGAGACCCAGTACTTC; D gene: .; clone size: .; V gene: TRBV28; J gene: TRBJ2-5
CDR3 protein: CASRRTSGTGELFF; CDR3 DNA: TGTGCCAGCAGGCGGACTAGCGGAACCGGGGAGCTGTTTTTT; D gene: TRBD2; clone size: .; V gene: TRBV9; J gene: TRBJ2-2
CDR3 protein: CASSEYRASSGDTDTQYF; CDR3 DNA: TGTGCCAGCAGTGAATATCGCGCTTCGTCAGGGGACACAGATACGCAGTATTTT; D gene: .; clone size: .; V gene: TRBV25-1; J gene: TRBJ2-3
CDR3 protein: CASIPAAGGNIQYF; CDR3 DNA: TGTGCCAGTATCCCAGCGGCGGGGGGAAACATTCAGTACTTC; D gene: TRBD2; clone size: .; V gene: TRBV19; J gene: TRBJ2-4
CDR3 protein: CASSLTSGRDEQFF; CDR3 DNA: TGTGCCAGCAGCCTAACTAGCGGGAGGGATGAGCAGTTCTTC; D gene: TRBD2; clone size: .; V gene: TRBV5-4; J gene: TRBJ2-1
CDR3 protein: CASSPARVLLAGQPYEQYF; CDR3 DNA: TGTGCCAGCAGCCCCGCTAGGGTTCTTTTGGCAGGGCAACCCTACGAGCAGTACTTC; D gene: .; clone size: once; V gene: TRBV5-6; J gene: TRBJ2-7
CDR3 protein: CASSRTANQPQHF; CDR3 DNA: TGTGCCAGCAGCCGGACAGCCAATCAGCCCCAGCATTTT; D gene: .; clone size: .; V gene: TRBV27; J gene: TRBJ1-5
CDR3 protein: CASSLGGQISGNTIYF; CDR3 DNA: TGTGCCAGCAGCTTAGGGGGACAAATCTCTGGAAACACCATATATTTT; D gene: .; clone size: .; V gene: TRBV7-6; J gene: TRBJ1-3
CDR3 protein: CASSLGRGTGQETQYF; CDR3 DNA: TGTGCCAGCAGCTTAGGGCGAGGGACAGGGCAAGAGACCCAGTACTTC; D gene: TRBD1; clone size: .; V gene: TRBV7-9; J gene: TRBJ2-5
CDR3 protein: CASSVARQADTEAFF; CDR3 DNA: TGTGCCAGCAGCGTTGCCAGACAGGCGGACACTGAAGCTTTCTTT; D gene: .; clone size: once; V gene: TRBV9; J gene: TRBJ1-1
CDR3 protein: CASSGSGDYGYTF; CDR3 DNA: TGTGCCAGCAGCGGTTCAGGGGACTATGGCTACACCTTC; D gene: .; clone size: .; V gene: TRBV2; J gene: TRBJ1-2
CDR3 protein: CASSTSGLGADTQYF; CDR3 DNA: TGCGCCAGCAGCACTAGCGGGCTGGGGGCAGATACGCAGTATTTT; D gene: TRBD2; clone size: .; V gene: TRBV4-1; J gene: TRBJ2-3
CDR3 protein: CASSVVSGLNTGELFF; CDR3 DNA: TGTGCCAGCAGCGTAGTTAGCGGGCTGAACACCGGGGAGCTGTTTTTT; D gene: TRBD2; clone size: .; V gene: TRBV9; J gene: TRBJ2-2
CDR3 protein: CAISEGPSGKETQYF; CDR3 DNA: TGTGCCATCAGTGAGGGGCCTAGCGGGAAGGAGACCCAGTACTTC; D gene: TRBD2; clone size: .; V gene: TRBV10-3; J gene: TRBJ2-5
CDR3 protein: CASSPRGNNQPQHF; CDR3 DNA: TGTGCCAGCAGTCCTAGGGGGAACAATCAGCCCCAGCATTTT; D gene: .; clone size: .; V gene: TRBV28; J gene: TRBJ1-5
CDR3 protein: CASRVGLAGNNEQFF; CDR3 DNA: TGCGCCAGCAGGGTGGGGCTAGCGGGTAACAATGAGCAGTTCTTC; D gene: TRBD2; clone size: .; V gene: TRBV5-1; J gene: TRBJ2-1
CDR3 protein: CASSSFRGGAGELFF; CDR3 DNA: TGTGCCAGCAGCTCCTTTCGGGGGGGGGCCGGGGAGCTGTTTTTT; D gene: TRBD2; clone size: .; V gene: TRBV7-2; J gene: TRBJ2-2
CDR3 protein: CASSLVQRGTEAFF; CDR3 DNA: TGTGCCAGCAGTTTAGTTCAGAGGGGGACTGAAGCTTTCTTT; D gene: .; clone size: .; V gene: TRBV28; J gene: TRBJ1-1
CDR3 protein: CASSLIAESYEQYF; CDR3 DNA: TGCGCCAGCAGCTTGATAGCGGAAAGCTACGAGCAGTACTTC; D gene: .; clone size: .; V gene: TRBV5-1; J gene: TRBJ2-7
CDR3 protein: CASSSVPRVAGVTDEQFF; CDR3 DNA: TGTGCCAGCAGCTCAGTACCCAGGGTAGCGGGAGTCACGGATGAGCAGTTCTTC; D gene: TRBD2; clone size: few; V gene: TRBV5-4; J gene: TRBJ2-1
CDR3 protein: CASSHRIQGWDHEQYF; CDR3 DNA: TGCGCCAGCAGTCATCGGATACAGGGTTGGGATCACGAGCAGTACTTC; D gene: .; clone size: .; V gene: TRBV5-1; J gene: TRBJ2-7
CDR3 protein: CASTLVMGLDTQYF; CDR3 DNA: TGTGCCAGCACCCTAGTCATGGGTCTGGATACGCAGTATTTT; D gene: .; clone size: .; V gene: TRBV11-2; J gene: TRBJ2-3
CDR3 protein: CASSPSRLAGWETQYF; CDR3 DNA: TGTGCCAGCAGCCCGTCGCGACTAGCGGGATGGGAGACCCAGTACTTC; D gene: TRBD2; clone size: .; V gene: TRBV13; J gene: TRBJ2-5
CDR3 protein: CASSKEPGKFYQPQHF; CDR3 DNA: TGTGCCAGCAGCAAAGAGCCAGGGAAATTCTATCAGCCCCAGCATTTT; D gene: .; clone size: few; V gene: TRBV21-1; J gene: TRBJ1-5
CDR3 protein: CASSPSRDEQFF; CDR3 DNA: TGTGCCAGCAGCCCCAGTCGGGATGAGCAGTTCTTC; D gene: .; clone size: .; V gene: TRBV9; J gene: TRBJ2-1
CDR3 protein: CASSFIVSGEGTDTQYF; CDR3 DNA: TGCGCCAGCAGCTTTATCGTTTCGGGAGAAGGCACAGATACGCAGTATTTT; D gene: .; clone size: .; V gene: TRBV5-1; J gene: TRBJ2-3
CDR3 protein: CASSSRQGASNQPQHF; CDR3 DNA: TGTGCCAGCAGTTCCCGACAGGGGGCTAGCAATCAGCCCCAGCATTTT; D gene: TRBD1; clone size: .; V gene: TRBV28; J gene: TRBJ1-5
CDR3 protein: CASRARTGAPTDTQYF; CDR3 DNA: TGTGCCAGCAGGGCCCGGACAGGGGCGCCCACAGATACGCAGTATTTT; D gene: TRBD1; clone size: .; V gene: TRBV2; J gene: TRBJ2-3
CDR3 protein: CASSFSGRSKDTQYF; CDR3 DNA: TGTGCCAGCAGTTTTAGCGGGAGGTCAAAAGATACGCAGTATTTT; D gene: TRBD2; clone size: .; V gene: TRBV28; J gene: TRBJ2-3